In this sample, the clone carrying this TCR beta chain turned up a few times. This entry belongs to a study of blood T cells in healthy people across ages. Primed by a sample-barcoded 5' primer and a J-beta primer mix, a second PCR proceeded for about 7 to 11 cycles. TCRdb re-called the 5' RACE reads through MiXCR, storing one row per CDR3 protein. This sample yields around 1,000,000 distinct CDR3 sequences, of which approximately 25% are seen a single time; approximately 0.79% belongs to the top ten. J lost 4 bases, V lost 6 bases, and 6 bases had no gene match. This CDR3 contains 14 residues. The same sample was also used in a study of T cells of mothers and their children.

Sequencing used blood. The rearrangement joins TRBV12-3 or TRBV12-4 to TRBJ2-3, with 8 bases matching TRBD1. This receptor was taken from a girl between 2 and 10 years old in good health. The CDR3 region is CASSPPGGADTQYF. As DNA, the CDR3 is TGTGCCAGCAGCCCCCCAGGGGGCGCAGATACGCAGTATTTT.